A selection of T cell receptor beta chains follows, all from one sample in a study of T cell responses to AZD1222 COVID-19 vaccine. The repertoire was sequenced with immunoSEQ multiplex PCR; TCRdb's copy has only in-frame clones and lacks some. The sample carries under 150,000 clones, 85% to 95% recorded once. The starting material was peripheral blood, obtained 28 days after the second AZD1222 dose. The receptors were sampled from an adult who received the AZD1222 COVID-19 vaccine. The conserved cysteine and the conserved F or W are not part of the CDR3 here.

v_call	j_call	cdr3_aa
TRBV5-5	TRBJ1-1	ASSFGQGGPEAF
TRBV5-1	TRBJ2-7	ASSLAAPGQGSEQY
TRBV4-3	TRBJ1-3	ASSLGTGNIGNTIY
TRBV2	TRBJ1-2	ASKRGGYGYT
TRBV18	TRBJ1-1	ASSPQDSGVGTEAF
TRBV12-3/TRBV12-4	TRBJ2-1	ASSLRSYNEQF
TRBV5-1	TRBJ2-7	ASSSGPYEQY
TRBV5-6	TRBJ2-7	ASSLQGEQY
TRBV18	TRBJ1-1	ASSAKTGGDHTEAF
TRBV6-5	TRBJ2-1	ATGIHNEQF
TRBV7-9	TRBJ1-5	ASSLRGTGLDQPQH
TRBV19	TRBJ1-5	ASSIGRGSYSNQPQH
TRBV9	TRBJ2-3	ASSVGTVENTQY
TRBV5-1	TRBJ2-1	ASSLRTTGNEQF
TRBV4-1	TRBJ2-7	ASSLGPAGTYEQY
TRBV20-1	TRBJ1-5	SARGGFDQPQH
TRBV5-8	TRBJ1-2	ASSLEGANYGYT
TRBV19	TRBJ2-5	ASSIRRGGWETQY
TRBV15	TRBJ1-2	ATSRVDSLGYGYT
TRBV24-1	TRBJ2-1	ATSEGGPGPTYNEQF